These T cell receptor beta chains were read from a single sample in a study of OX40 agonist ivuxolimab in advanced cancers. TCRdb keeps only in-frame clones here, not all; method: immunoSEQ multiplex PCR. The table includes about 84,000 clones, about 85% detected once. This specimen was CD4+ or CD8+ T cells sorted from blood, taken in a trial of the OX40 agonist ivuxolimab. The receptors stem from an adult with an advanced solid tumor such as melanoma, head and neck, liver or kidney cancer. CDR3s include the opening cysteine and the closing phenylalanine or tryptophan. The D gene is left open where the match is weak. The size of a clone is reported for some rows only, either as once, few or many, or as a class for expanded clones.

>TRBV11-2|TRBD1|TRBJ2-7|NA
CASSLAGDRGDEQYF
TGTGCCAGCAGCTTAGCAGGGGACAGGGGCGACGAGCAGTACTTC
>TRBV19|NA|TRBJ1-2|NA
CASSPVGGTNYGYTF
TGTGCCAGTTCCCCGGTGGGGGGGACCAACTATGGCTACACCTTC
>TRBV2|TRBD1|TRBJ2-5|NA
CASRLDREFGETQYF
TGTGCCAGCAGGCTGGACAGGGAATTTGGAGAGACCCAGTACTTC
>TRBV6-5|NA|TRBJ2-2|once
CASSYSARGTTGELFF
TGTGCCAGCAGTTACTCCGCAAGGGGTACCACCGGGGAGCTGTTTTTT
>TRBV6-5|TRBD1|TRBJ2-2|NA
CASSYHGTGGTGELFF
TGTGCCAGCAGTTATCACGGGACAGGGGGGACCGGGGAGCTGTTTTTT
>TRBV11-1|NA|TRBJ1-1|NA
CASSSDTHLGVTEAFF
TGTGCCAGCAGCTCAGACACACACCTGGGGGTAACTGAAGCTTTCTTT
>TRBV18|TRBD2|TRBJ2-7|NA
CASSPTQRGTYEQYF
TGTGCCAGCTCACCAACCCAGCGGGGTACCTACGAGCAGTACTTC
>TRBV5-1|NA|TRBJ1-2|once
CASSLQEGGYTF
TGCGCCAGCAGCTTGCAGGAGGGTGGCTACACCTTC
>TRBV7-2|NA|TRBJ2-7|NA
CASSSGTAAYEQYF
TGTGCCAGCAGCTCAGGGACGGCCGCCTACGAGCAGTACTTC
>TRBV18|NA|TRBJ1-3|NA
CASSPAPAGSGNTIYF
TGTGCCAGCTCACCAGCGCCAGCCGGCTCTGGAAACACCATATATTTT
>TRBV30|NA|TRBJ1-1|NA
CAGIRANTEAFF
TGTGCTGGCATTAGGGCGAACACTGAAGCTTTCTTT
>TRBV10-3|NA|TRBJ2-1|NA
CATLPDTNEQFF
TGTGCCACCCTCCCGGATACCAATGAGCAGTTCTTC
>TRBV5-4|TRBD1|TRBJ1-4|NA
CASSPRPLRDSTNEKLFF
TGTGCCAGCAGCCCGCGCCCGCTCCGGGACAGTACTAATGAAAAACTGTTTTTT
>TRBV27|TRBD2|TRBJ2-2|NA
CASSYRTSHTGELFF
TGTGCCAGCAGTTATCGGACTAGCCACACCGGGGAGCTGTTTTTT
>TRBV5-1|NA|TRBJ2-5|NA
CASRLGSSLETQYF
TGCGCCAGCAGACTCGGGAGTAGCCTGGAGACCCAGTACTTC
>TRBV19|NA|TRBJ2-3|NA
CASSIKGTADTQYF
TGTGCCAGTAGTATCAAGGGTACCGCAGATACGCAGTATTTT
>TRBV4-1|NA|TRBJ2-5|few
CASSHGHASGETQYF
TGCGCCAGCAGCCACGGGCATGCGTCCGGAGAGACCCAGTACTTC
>TRBV27|TRBD1|TRBJ1-5|NA
CASSPRQGQGNQPQHF
TGTGCCAGCAGTCCCCGACAGGGGCAGGGCAATCAGCCCCAGCATTTT
>TRBV5-1|NA|TRBJ2-5|NA
CASSILRVTLKETQYF
TGCGCCAGCAGCATCCTGAGAGTTACCTTAAAAGAGACCCAGTACTTC
>TRBV2|TRBD2|TRBJ2-6|NA
CASSERLAGGWGANVLTF
TGTGCCAGCAGTGAAAGGCTAGCGGGAGGTTGGGGGGCCAACGTCCTGACTTTC
>TRBV7-2|TRBD1|TRBJ2-3|NA
CASSLYPDRGTDTQYF
TGTGCCAGCAGCTTATACCCGGACAGGGGTACAGATACGCAGTATTTT
>TRBV10-3|NA|TRBJ1-6|NA
CAISESRERNSPLHF
TGTGCCATCAGTGAGTCTCGGGAGCGCAATTCACCCCTCCACTTT
>TRBV5-8|NA|TRBJ1-1|NA
CASPRAVQGENTEAFF
TGTGCCAGCCCCCGAGCTGTACAGGGCGAGAACACTGAAGCTTTCTTT
>TRBV9|NA|TRBJ2-5|NA
CASSPLGETQYF
TGTGCCAGCAGCCCCTTGGGAGAGACCCAGTACTTC
>TRBV9|NA|TRBJ1-4|NA
CASSVLDRNEKLFF
TGTGCCAGCAGCGTACTCGACAGGAATGAAAAACTGTTTTTT
>TRBV5-6|NA|TRBJ1-2|NA
CASSRPGVGNYGYTF
TGTGCCAGCAGCAGGCCCGGCGTGGGCAACTATGGCTACACCTTC
>TRBV13|NA|TRBJ1-1|once
CASSLVFSWGSSPEAFF
TGTGCCAGCAGCTTAGTTTTTTCGTGGGGGAGTAGCCCTGAAGCTTTCTTT
>TRBV4-3|NA|TRBJ1-1|NA
CASSQDLGNTEAFF
TGCGCCAGCAGCCAAGATCTGGGGAACACTGAAGCTTTCTTT
>TRBV11-2|NA|TRBJ1-2|few
CASSLGGGTSGYGYTF
TGTGCCAGCAGCTTAGGAGGGGGTACATCGGGCTATGGCTACACCTTC
>TRBV28|NA|TRBJ1-1|NA
CASSFVGRDEAFF
TGTGCCAGCAGTTTCGTCGGGCGAGACGAAGCTTTCTTT
>TRBV2|NA|TRBJ2-5|NA
CASSELASGGETQYF
TGTGCCAGCAGTGAATTGGCCTCTGGGGGTGAGACCCAGTACTTC
>TRBV29-1|NA|TRBJ1-2|NA
CSVESRHVPLNHGYTF
TGCAGCGTTGAATCCAGGCACGTCCCCTTAAACCATGGCTACACCTTC
>TRBV5-6|TRBD2|TRBJ2-1|NA
CASSVGTSNEQFF
TGTGCCAGCAGCGTCGGGACTAGCAATGAGCAGTTCTTC
>TRBV7-8|NA|TRBJ2-2|NA
CASSLARDLHTGELFF
TGTGCCAGCAGCTTAGCCCGGGATTTGCACACCGGGGAGCTGTTTTTT
>TRBV4-1|NA|TRBJ2-7|NA
CASSQDSITRYEQYF
TGCGCCAGCAGCCAAGATAGTATTACTCGCTACGAGCAGTACTTC
>TRBV4-2|TRBD2|TRBJ2-1|NA
CASSPGTAGGDEQFF
TGTGCCAGCAGCCCTGGGACGGCGGGAGGCGATGAGCAGTTCTTC
>TRBV5-6|NA|TRBJ1-5|once
CASSLASGVQPQHF
TGTGCCAGCAGCTTGGCCTCGGGGGTTCAGCCCCAGCATTTT
>TRBV5-4|TRBD2|TRBJ2-7|once
CASSFPGLAAYEQYF
TGTGCCAGCAGCTTCCCGGGACTAGCGGCCTACGAGCAGTACTTC
>TRBV7-2|NA|TRBJ2-5|NA
CASSSPPTYQETQYF
TGTGCCAGCAGCTCCCCCCCGACGTACCAAGAGACCCAGTACTTC
>TRBV2|NA|TRBJ1-5|NA
CASSEGGASNQPQHF
TGTGCCAGCAGTGAAGGGGGGGCGAGCAATCAGCCCCAGCATTTT
>TRBV7-9|NA|TRBJ2-2|NA
CASSPPLIRSGSELFF
TGTGCCAGCAGCCCCCCACTGATCAGGTCGGGGTCCGAGCTGTTTTTT
>TRBV7-9|NA|TRBJ1-2|NA
CASSSGYQSNTRGYTF
TGTGCCAGCAGCTCCGGGTACCAGAGCAACACCCGGGGCTACACCTTC
>TRBV5-2|NA|TRBJ1-6|NA
CASSQEAPDSYNSPLHF
TGCGCCAGCAGCCAAGAAGCTCCTGACTCCTATAATTCACCCCTCCACTTT
>TRBV6-6|TRBD1|TRBJ1-6|NA
CAGRTGEFSPLHF
TGTGCCGGACGGACAGGGGAGTTTTCACCCCTCCACTTT
>TRBV5-1|NA|TRBJ2-2|NA
CASNPTGNTGELFF
TGCGCCAGCAATCCGACAGGGAACACCGGGGAGCTGTTTTTT
>TRBV4-2|NA|TRBJ1-6|NA
CASSQEWSPLHF
TGTGCCAGCAGCCAAGAATGGTCACCCCTCCACTTT
>TRBV10-3|TRBD1|TRBJ1-5|NA
CAISERDSSNQPQHF
TGTGCCATCAGTGAGCGGGACAGTAGCAATCAGCCCCAGCATTTT
>TRBV12-5|NA|TRBJ2-1|NA
CASGSSSYNEQFF
TGTGCTAGTGGTTCCTCCTCCTACAATGAGCAGTTCTTC
>TRBV2|NA|TRBJ1-6|NA
CASTLTDPYNSPLHF
TGTGCCAGCACCCTGACAGACCCTTATAATTCACCCCTCCACTTT